Below are 25 T cell receptor beta chains sequenced from a single sample in a study of blood T cell repertoires in COVID-19. Profiled with immunoSEQ multiplex PCR; TCRdb holds only in-frame clones, not every one. The table includes around 450,000 clones, about 85% detected once. The material sequenced was PBMCs or T cells enriched from blood (not recorded which). The receptor set was obtained from a woman between 18 and 29 years old with acute COVID-19.

V is TRBV28 and J is TRBJ2-2; weak D call: TRBD1 (6 bases). The length of the CDR3 is 15 residues. The V gene's germline CDR1 is MDHEN and CDR2 SYDVKM. V lost 6 bases and J 2 bases, leaving 13 bases between the germline ends. The CDR3 nucleotides read TGTGCCAGCAGATTCTCGGGGACAAACACCGGGGAGCTGTTTTTT. Translated, it gives CASRFSGTNTGELFF.

This sequence joins TRBV19 and TRBJ2-1; D not resolved. The CDR3 has 15 amino acids. Per the germline V gene, CDR1 is LNHDA and CDR2 is SQIVND (reference sequence). Trimming shortened V by 3 bases and J by 8 bases, and 17 bases separated the two germline ends. The CDR3 DNA follows: TGTGCCAGTAGTATTATGGCCACCCCCCTGGATGAGCAGTTCTTC. This encodes CASSIMATPLDEQFF.

DNA for the CDR3: TGTGCCAGCAGCTTACGTCCAGATGACAATGAGCAGTTCTTC. Translation gives CASSLRPDDNEQFF. The chain uses TRBV7-2 and TRBJ2-1; no reliable D call. From germline, CDR1 is SGHTA and CDR2 FQGNSA. Trimming took 2 bases from V and 5 from J, leaving 10 bases between them. This CDR3 region has 14 residues.

A single count supports this clone. The genes are TRBV6-2 or TRBV6-3 and TRBJ2-7; 7 bases map to TRBD1. Germline CDR1 MNHEY, CDR2 SVGEGT. The CDR3 length is 12 residues. The V gene end was trimmed by 6 bases and the J gene end by 5 bases; junction bases not matched to a gene: 4. The CDR3 coding sequence is TGTGCCAGCAGCCCCACAGGGGACGAGCAGTACTTC. Translated, it gives CASSPTGDEQYF.

This sequence joins TRBV7-9 and TRBJ2-7; 7 nucleotides line up with TRBD1. Trimming removed 5 bases from V and 3 bases from J; junction bases left unmatched: 7. The CDR3 loop spans 14 amino acids. In germline, CDR1 is SEHNR, CDR2 FQNEAQ (reference sequence). Here the CDR3 reads CASSPGQKRYEQYF. The CDR3 nucleotides are TGTGCCAGCAGCCCGGGACAGAAACGCTACGAGCAGTACTTC.

V gene TRBV15 combines with J gene TRBJ1-1; D gene ambiguous. Trimming cost V 0 bases and J 0 bases, with 11 bases left between them. Germline V gene data show CDR1 as LNHNV and CDR2 as YYDKDF (reference sequence). The CDR3 is 16 amino acids. CDR3 sequence reads: CATSRDLDSMNTEAFF. CDR3 in DNA: TGTGCCACCAGCAGAGATCTGGATAGCATGAACACTGAAGCTTTCTTT. The variable domain in full, completed from reference TRBV15 and TRBJ1-1, reads DAMVIQNPRYQVTQFGKPVTLSCSQTLNHNVMYWYQQKSSQAPKLLFHYYDKDFNNEADTPDNFQSRRPNTSFCFLDIRSPGLGDTAMYLCATSRDLDSMNTEAFFGQGTRLTVV.

This chain links TRBV27 with TRBJ1-2; unclear D gene. CDR1 is MNHEY and CDR2 is SMNVEV in the germline V gene (reference sequence). This CDR3 comprises 17 residues. V gave up 4 bases and J gave up 7 bases, with 25 bases separating them. The CDR3 here is CASSSQKILGSGSGYTF. The CDR3 nucleotides are TGTGCCAGCAGTTCCCAAAAAATACTAGGGAGCGGTTCTGGCTACACCTTC.

The genes are TRBV9 and TRBJ1-6; a possible D gene is TRBD1 (6 bases). This CDR3 spans 16 amino acids. Trimming removed 5 bases at V and 4 bases at J, with 16 bases between. CDR1 and CDR2 (germline): SGDLS, YYNGEE. The CDR3 DNA follows: TGTGCCAGCAGGAGCCCTTGGGGACAATATAATTCACCCCTCCACTTT. It is translated as CASRSPWGQYNSPLHF.

V usage is TRBV28 and J usage is TRBJ2-2; D is perhaps TRBD2 (6 bases). CDR1 is MDHEN, CDR2 SYDVKM, per germline. The ends were cut back, 7 bases at V and 1 base at J, with 13 bases in the middle. The CDR3 is made up of 15 amino acids. The CDR3 sequence: CASTWGGQNTGELFF. The CDR3 DNA is TGTGCCAGCACCTGGGGAGGCCAGAACACCGGGGAGCTGTTTTTT.

This clone was seen at least ten times. The CDR3 bases are TGCGCCAGCAGCCCGGGTGTAGGGAGCTCTGGAAACACCATATATTTT. Its translation is CASSPGVGSSGNTIYF. The chain links TRBV5-1 to TRBJ1-3; D call uncertain. V was pared by 4 bases and J by 0 bases, with 14 bases between. Germline CDR1 is SGHRS and CDR2 is YFSETQ. This CDR3 contains 16 residues.

This chain connects TRBV10-1 to TRBJ2-1; 11 bases match TRBD1. This CDR3 is built from 14 residues. The trim removed 4 bases at V and 6 bases at J, leaving 2 bases unmatched. In germline, CDR1 is WNHNN, CDR2 SYGVQD (reference sequence). CDR3: CASSAGQGVNEQFF. DNA of the CDR3: TGCGCCAGCAGTGCGGGACAGGGGGTCAATGAGCAGTTCTTC.

V usage is TRBV5-1 and J usage is TRBJ1-2, with TRBD1 matching 12 bases. This CDR3 is 16 amino acids long. The junction had 2 bases not matched to a gene; V was cut back by 0 bases and J by 2 bases. Germline V CDR1 and CDR2: SGHRS, YFSETQ. CDR3 residues: CASSLGDRGPNYGYTF. The DNA of the CDR3 is TGCGCCAGCAGCTTGGGGGACAGGGGGCCAAACTATGGCTACACCTTC.

The CDR3 DNA reads TGTGCCAGCAGCTTAGGGGAGGGTTCCGAGCAGTACTTC. Translated: CASSLGEGSEQYF. V gene TRBV7-6 combines with J gene TRBJ2-7; 7 bases line up with TRBD2. Germline loops: CDR1 SGHVS, CDR2 FNYEAQ. The CDR3 totals 13 residues. V dropped 1 base and J dropped 6; count of bases not matched to a gene: 3.

On this clone itself: In the same sample, other DNA sequences code for this CDR3. V gene TRBV7-9 combines with J gene TRBJ1-5; the D gene is possibly TRBD1 (6 bases). V lost 5 bases and J 1 base, leaving 9 bases between the germline ends. CDR1 is SEHNR and CDR2 is FQNEAQ in the germline V gene (reference sequence). The CDR3 spans 14 residues. The DNA of the CDR3 is TGTGCCAGCAGCCCCGACAGGAGCAATCAGCCCCAGCATTTT. Translation: CASSPDRSNQPQHF.

The CDR3 region is CASSATGDGYEQYF. Written as DNA, the CDR3 is TGTGCCAGCAGCGCGACAGGGGACGGCTACGAGCAGTACTTC. The chain recombines TRBV9 with TRBJ2-7; 8 bases map to TRBD1. Germline CDR1 SGDLS, CDR2 YYNGEE. This CDR3 region has 14 residues. V was clipped by 3 bases and J by 3 bases; unmatched bases: 5.

This clone was found once. The chain joins TRBV4-1 to TRBJ1-2; D uncertain. V lost 4 bases and J 1 base, leaving 19 bases between the germline ends. This CDR3 region has 17 residues. Germline V CDR1 and CDR2: MGHRA, YSYEKL. The CDR3 coding sequence is TGCGCCAGCAGCCCTCACTTCGAGAGAAACTATAACTATGGCTACACCTTC. It encodes CASSPHFERNYNYGYTF.

This clone has more than one count but fewer than ten. The CDR3 is CATSARRNYGYTF. The CDR3 coding sequence is TGTGCCACCAGTGCGCGTCGAAACTATGGCTACACCTTC. The chain combines TRBV24-1 with TRBJ1-2; no firm D call. Germline V gene data show CDR1 as KGHDR and CDR2 as SFDVKD. Trimming pared 5 bases from V and 2 bases from J, leaving 8 bases between. The CDR3 totals 13 residues.

The chain links TRBV30 to TRBJ2-4; the D is unclear. Germline V gene data show CDR1 as GTSNPN and CDR2 as SVGIG (reference sequence). V lost 5 bases, J lost 0 bases, and 11 bases lay in between. The CDR3 covers 14 residues. This CDR3 is CAWDVGVAKNIQYF. CDR3 sequence (DNA): TGTGCCTGGGATGTGGGCGTAGCCAAAAACATTCAGTACTTC.

The table lists this clone with a few counts. The chain combines TRBV11-2 with TRBJ1-5; 10 bases align to TRBD1. Looked up from germline, CDR1 is SGHAT and CDR2 is FQNNGV. This CDR3 comprises 17 residues. With 5 bases clipped from V and 6 bases from J, the junction kept 13 bases outside the gene matches. DNA of the CDR3: TGTGCCAGCAGCCCGTTAAGAGGACAGGGGGTAGGTCAGCCCCAGCATTTT. This gives the protein CASSPLRGQGVGQPQHF.

For this clone: An end of the junction does not agree with germline; a read error may underlie this. J is TRBJ2-3 and V is TRBV7-7; maybe TRBD2 (6 bases). The germline V gene encodes CDR1 SSHAT and CDR2 FNYEAQ (reference sequence). The CDR3 totals 16 residues. CDR3 amino acids: CASSFDGGEHTDTQYF. The CDR3 bases are TGTGCTAGCAGCTTCGATGGCGGGGAACACACAGATACGCAGTATTTT. Variable domain in full (rest from reference TRBV7-7 and TRBJ2-3): GAGVSQSPRYKVTKRGQDVTLRCDPISSHATLYWYQQALGQGPEFLTYFNYEAQPDKSGLPSDRFSAERPEGSISTLTIQRTEQRDSAMYRCASSFDGGEHTDTQYFGPGTRLTVL.

This chain uses TRBV4-3 with TRBJ1-1; perhaps TRBD1 as D (6 bases). CDR3 size: 13 residues. The germline V gene has CDR1 LGHNA and CDR2 YSLEER. V was shortened by 4 bases and J by 5 bases, with 11 bases between the two germline ends. This CDR3 reads CASSRPDRTEAFF. CDR3 DNA: TGCGCCAGCAGCCGCCCCGACAGGACTGAAGCTTTCTTT.

This clone appeared a single time. At the DNA level, this CDR3 is encoded by other sequences in the same sample as well. The chain joins TRBV28 to TRBJ2-3; TRBD2 matches 14 bases. The length of the CDR3 is 15 residues. The germline V gene encodes CDR1 MDHEN and CDR2 SYDVKM. The junction had 1 base not matched to a gene; V was cut back by 3 bases and J by 5 bases. This CDR3 reads CASSLGLAGVDTQYF. DNA of the CDR3: TGTGCCAGCAGTTTGGGACTAGCGGGAGTAGATACGCAGTATTTT.

This clone was counted only a few times. V and J are TRBV28 and TRBJ2-2, with TRBD1 matching over 8 bases. The CDR3 extends over 14 amino acids. V shed 6 bases and J 5 bases; nucleotides not matched to a gene: 5. Germline V CDR1 and CDR2: MDHEN, SYDVKM. As DNA, the CDR3 is TGTGCCAGCAGGCCCAGGGGGCAGACCGGGGAGCTGTTTTTT. Translating it yields CASRPRGQTGELFF.

V is TRBV5-4 and J is TRBJ2-7; D is ambiguous. V gave up 4 bases and J gave up 4 bases, with 18 bases separating them. Germline V gene sequence: CDR1 SGHNT, CDR2 YYREEE (reference sequence). This CDR3 is 15 amino acids long. The CDR3 DNA reads TGTGCCAGCAGCCGCCCGAACGAAGCCTTTTACGAGCAGTACTTC. This gives the protein CASSRPNEAFYEQYF.

The chain recombines TRBV24-1 with TRBJ2-7; 8 bases fit TRBD1. With V trimmed by 7 bases and J by 6 bases, 7 bases remained unmatched. The CDR3 has 13 residues. CDR1 is KGHDR and CDR2 is SFDVKD in the germline V gene. The DNA for the CDR3 is TGTGCCACCAGCTCTGGACAGGGTGGCGAGCAGTACTTC. It yields the protein CATSSGQGGEQYF.